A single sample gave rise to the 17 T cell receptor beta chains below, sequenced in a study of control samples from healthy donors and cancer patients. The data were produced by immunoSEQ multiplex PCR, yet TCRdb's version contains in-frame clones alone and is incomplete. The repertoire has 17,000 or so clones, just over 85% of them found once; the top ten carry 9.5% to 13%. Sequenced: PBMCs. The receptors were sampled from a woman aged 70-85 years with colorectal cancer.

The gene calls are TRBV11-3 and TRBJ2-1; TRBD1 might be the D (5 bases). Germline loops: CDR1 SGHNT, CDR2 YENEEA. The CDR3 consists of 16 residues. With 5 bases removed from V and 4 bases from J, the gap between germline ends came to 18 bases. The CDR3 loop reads CASSHSPGIQYNEQFF. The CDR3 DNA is TGTGCCAGCAGCCACTCCCCAGGGATCCAATACAATGAGCAGTTCTTC.

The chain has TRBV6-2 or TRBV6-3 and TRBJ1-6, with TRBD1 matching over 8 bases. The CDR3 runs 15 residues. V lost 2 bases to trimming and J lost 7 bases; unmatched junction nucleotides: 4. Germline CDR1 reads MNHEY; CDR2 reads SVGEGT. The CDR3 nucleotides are TGTGCCAGCAGTTACGGACAGGGAAAGAATTCACCCCTCCACTTT. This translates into CASSYGQGKNSPLHF.

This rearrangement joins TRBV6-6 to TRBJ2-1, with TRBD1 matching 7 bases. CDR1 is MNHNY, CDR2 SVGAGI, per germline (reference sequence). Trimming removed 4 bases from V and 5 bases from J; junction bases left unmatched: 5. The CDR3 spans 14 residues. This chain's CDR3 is CASSFGQVNNEQFF. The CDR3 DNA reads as TGTGCCAGCAGTTTCGGACAGGTCAACAATGAGCAGTTCTTC.

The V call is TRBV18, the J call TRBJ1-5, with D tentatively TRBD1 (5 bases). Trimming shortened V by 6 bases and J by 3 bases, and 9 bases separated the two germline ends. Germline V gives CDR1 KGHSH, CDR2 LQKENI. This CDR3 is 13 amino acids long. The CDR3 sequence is CASSDSFNQPQHF. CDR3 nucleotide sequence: TGTGCCAGCTCTGACAGTTTCAATCAGCCCCAGCATTTT. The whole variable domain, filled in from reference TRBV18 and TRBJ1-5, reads NAGVMQNPRHLVRRRGQEARLRCSPMKGHSHVYWYRQLPEEGLKFMVYLQKENIIDESGMPKERFSAEFPKEGPSILRIQQVVRGDSAAYFCASSDSFNQPQHFGDGTRLSIL.

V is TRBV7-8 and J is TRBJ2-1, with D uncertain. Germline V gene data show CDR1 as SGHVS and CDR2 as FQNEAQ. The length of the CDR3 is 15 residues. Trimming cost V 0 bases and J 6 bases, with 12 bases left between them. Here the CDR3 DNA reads TGTGCCAGCAGCTTAGCGGTAGCAGTCCGCAATGAGCAGTTCTTC. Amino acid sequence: CASSLAVAVRNEQFF.

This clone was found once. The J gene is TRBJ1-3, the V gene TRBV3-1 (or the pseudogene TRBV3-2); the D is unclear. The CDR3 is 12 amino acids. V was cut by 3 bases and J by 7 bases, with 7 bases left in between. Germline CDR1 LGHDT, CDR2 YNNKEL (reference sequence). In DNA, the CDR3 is TGTGCCAGCAGCCAGGTCGTGAACACCATATATTTT. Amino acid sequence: CASSQVVNTIYF.

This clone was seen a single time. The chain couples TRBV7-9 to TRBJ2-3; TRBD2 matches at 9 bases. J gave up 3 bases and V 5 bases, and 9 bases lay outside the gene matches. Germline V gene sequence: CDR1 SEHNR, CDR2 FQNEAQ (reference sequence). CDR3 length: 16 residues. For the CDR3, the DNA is TGTGCCAGCAGCCCGGGCCTAGCGGGGACAACAGATACGCAGTATTTT. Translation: CASSPGLAGTTDTQYF.

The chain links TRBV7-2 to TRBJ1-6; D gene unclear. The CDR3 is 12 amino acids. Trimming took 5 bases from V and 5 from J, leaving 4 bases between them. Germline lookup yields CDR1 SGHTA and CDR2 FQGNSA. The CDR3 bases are TGTGCCAGCAGCCCCCATAATTCACCCCTCCACTTT. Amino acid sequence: CASSPHNSPLHF.

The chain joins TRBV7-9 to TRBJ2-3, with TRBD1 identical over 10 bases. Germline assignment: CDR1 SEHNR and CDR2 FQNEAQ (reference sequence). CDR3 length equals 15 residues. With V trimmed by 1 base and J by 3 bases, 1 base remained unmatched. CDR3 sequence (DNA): TGTGCCAGCAGCTTAGGACAGGGGGCAACAGATACGCAGTATTTT. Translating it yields CASSLGQGATDTQYF.

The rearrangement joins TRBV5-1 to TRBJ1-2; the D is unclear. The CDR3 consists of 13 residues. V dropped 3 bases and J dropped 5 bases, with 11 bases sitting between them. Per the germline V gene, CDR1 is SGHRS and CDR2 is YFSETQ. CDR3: CASSSDGWYGYTF. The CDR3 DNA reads TGCGCCAGCAGCTCGGACGGCTGGTATGGCTACACCTTC.

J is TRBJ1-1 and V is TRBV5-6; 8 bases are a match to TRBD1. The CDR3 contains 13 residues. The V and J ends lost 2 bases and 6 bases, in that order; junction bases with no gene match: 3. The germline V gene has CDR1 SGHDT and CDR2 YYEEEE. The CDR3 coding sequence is TGTGCCAGCAGCTTCGGACAGGGACCTGAAGCTTTCTTT. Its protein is CASSFGQGPEAFF.

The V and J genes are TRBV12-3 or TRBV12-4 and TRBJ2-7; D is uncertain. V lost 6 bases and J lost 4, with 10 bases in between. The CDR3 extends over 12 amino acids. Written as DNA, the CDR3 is TGTGCCAGCAGCCGACACGTTTACGAGCAGTACTTC. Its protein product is CASSRHVYEQYF.

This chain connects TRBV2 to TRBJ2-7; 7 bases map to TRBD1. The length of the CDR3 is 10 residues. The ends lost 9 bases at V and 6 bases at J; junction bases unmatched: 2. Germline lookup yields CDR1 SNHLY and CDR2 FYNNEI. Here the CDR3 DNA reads TGTGCCAGTGACAGGGTCGAGCAGTACTTC. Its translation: CASDRVEQYF.

CDR3 protein: CASSGAGTSGGTDTQYF. DNA of the CDR3: TGTGCCAGCAGCGGAGCCGGGACTAGCGGGGGCACAGATACGCAGTATTTT. The rearrangement joins TRBV7-9 to TRBJ2-3, with TRBD2 matching over 13 bases. After removal of 5 bases from V and 1 base from J, the junction contained 6 bases not matched to a gene. The CDR3 runs 17 residues. Germline-derived CDR1 and CDR2 are SEHNR and FQNEAQ (reference sequence).

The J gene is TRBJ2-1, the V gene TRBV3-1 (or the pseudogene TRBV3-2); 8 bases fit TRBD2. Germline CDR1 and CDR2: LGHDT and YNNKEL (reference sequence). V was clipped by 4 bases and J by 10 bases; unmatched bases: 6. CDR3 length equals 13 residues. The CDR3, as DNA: TGTGCCAGCAGCCCCCGGGGGGGTTACGAGCAGTTCTTC. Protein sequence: CASSPRGGYEQFF.

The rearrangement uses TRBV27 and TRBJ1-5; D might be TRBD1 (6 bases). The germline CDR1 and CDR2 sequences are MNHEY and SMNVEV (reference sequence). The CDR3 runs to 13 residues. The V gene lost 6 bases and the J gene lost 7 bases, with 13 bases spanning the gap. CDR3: CASSTGLGQPQHF. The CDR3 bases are TGTGCCAGCAGCACAGGGCTCGGGCAGCCCCAGCATTTT.

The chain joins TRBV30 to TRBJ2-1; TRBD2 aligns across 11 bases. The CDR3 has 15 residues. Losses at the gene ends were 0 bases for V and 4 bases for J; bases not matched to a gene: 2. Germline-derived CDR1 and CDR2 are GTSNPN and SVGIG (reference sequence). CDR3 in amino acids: CAWSVGTSGYNEQFF. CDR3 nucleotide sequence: TGTGCCTGGAGTGTAGGGACTAGCGGTTACAATGAGCAGTTCTTC.